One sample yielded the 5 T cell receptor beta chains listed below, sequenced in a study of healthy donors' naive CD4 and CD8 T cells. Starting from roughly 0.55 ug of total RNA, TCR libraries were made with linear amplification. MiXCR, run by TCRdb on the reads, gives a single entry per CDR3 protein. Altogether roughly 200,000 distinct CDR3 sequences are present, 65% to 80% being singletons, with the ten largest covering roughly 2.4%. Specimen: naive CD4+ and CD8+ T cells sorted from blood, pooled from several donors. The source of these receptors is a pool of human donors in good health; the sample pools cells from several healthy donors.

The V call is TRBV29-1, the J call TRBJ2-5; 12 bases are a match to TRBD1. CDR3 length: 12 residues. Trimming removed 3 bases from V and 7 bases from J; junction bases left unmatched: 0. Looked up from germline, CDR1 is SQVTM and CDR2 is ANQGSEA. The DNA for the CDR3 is TGCAGCGTTGAGGGACAGGGGGCGACCCAGTACTTC. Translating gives CSVEGQGATQYF.

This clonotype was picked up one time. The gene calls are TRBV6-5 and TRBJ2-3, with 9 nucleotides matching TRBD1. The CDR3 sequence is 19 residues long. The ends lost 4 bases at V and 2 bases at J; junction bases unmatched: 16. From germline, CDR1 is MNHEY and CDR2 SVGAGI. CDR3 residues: CASSSPGQGRQRATDTQYF. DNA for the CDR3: TGTGCCAGCAGTTCGCCGGGACAGGGCCGTCAAAGGGCCACAGATACGCAGTATTTT.

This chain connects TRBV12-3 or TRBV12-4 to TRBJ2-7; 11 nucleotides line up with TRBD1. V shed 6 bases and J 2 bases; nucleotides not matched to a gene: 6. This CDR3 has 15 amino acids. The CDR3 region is CASSVDRGRPYEQYF. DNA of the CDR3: TGTGCCAGCAGCGTGGACAGGGGGCGCCCCTACGAGCAGTACTTC.

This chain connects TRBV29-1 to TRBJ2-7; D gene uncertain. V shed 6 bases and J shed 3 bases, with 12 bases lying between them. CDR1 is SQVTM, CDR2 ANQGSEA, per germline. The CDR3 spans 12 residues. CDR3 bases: TGCAGCGTCGCCCCGGACGACTACGAGCAGTACTTC. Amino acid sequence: CSVAPDDYEQYF.

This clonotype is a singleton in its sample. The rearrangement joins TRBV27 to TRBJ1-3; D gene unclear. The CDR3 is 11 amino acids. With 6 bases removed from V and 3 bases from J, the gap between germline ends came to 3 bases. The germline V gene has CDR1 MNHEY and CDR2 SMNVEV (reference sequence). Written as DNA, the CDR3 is TGTGCCAGCAGGATTGGAAACACCATATATTTT. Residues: CASRIGNTIYF.